Below are 10 T cell receptor beta chains sequenced from a single sample in a study of T-cell memory formation after mild COVID-19. A single record per CDR3 protein comes from TCRdb applying MiXCR to the 5' RACE reads. The sample includes 250,000 to 300,000 distinct CDR3 sequences, under 20% of them seen just once. Material for sequencing was PBMCs or a T cell subset sorted from them (not recorded which). The receptors stem from a man aged 18-30 years who had mild COVID-19 (a few samples of this study predate the infection). Cell type and time point are not known.

The sample holds a few counts of this clonotype. Germline is not matched at one junction end, which may reflect a read error. V usage is TRBV18 and J usage is TRBJ2-1, with TRBD2 as a possible D gene (6 bases). There are 14 residues in the CDR3. CDR1 is KGHSH, CDR2 LQKENI, per germline. CDR3 sequence reads: CASSPRDSDNEQFF. The CDR3 nucleotides are TGTGCCAGCTCACCACGGGACTCCGACAATGAGCAGTTCTTC.

This clonotype was counted a few times. The rearrangement joins TRBV14 to TRBJ2-3; no definite D call. Trimming removed 3 bases from V and 3 bases from J, with 10 bases in between. The germline gives CDR1 SGHDN, CDR2 FVKESK. The CDR3 extends over 14 amino acids. CDR3 residues: CASSHPTETDTQYF. In nucleotides, the CDR3 is TGTGCCAGCAGCCATCCAACGGAAACAGATACGCAGTATTTT. The whole variable domain, remainder taken from reference TRBV14 and TRBJ2-3, is EAGVTQFPSHSVIEKGQTVTLRCDPISGHDNLYWYRRVMGKEIKFLLHFVKESKQDESGMPNNRFLAERTGGTYSTLKVQPAELEDSGVYFCASSHPTETDTQYFGPGTRLTVL.

This clonotype has a count of ten or more. V is TRBV4-1 and J is TRBJ2-1; 7 bases match TRBD2. Germline V CDR1 and CDR2: MGHRA, YSYEKL. This CDR3 is 17 amino acids long. J gave up 3 bases and V 0 bases, and 8 bases lay outside the gene matches. CDR3 coding DNA: TGCGCCAGCAGCCAAGAGACCGTGTGGGGGGGCTACAATGAGCAGTTCTTC. This encodes CASSQETVWGGYNEQFF.

This clonotype has ten or more counts. This rearrangement joins TRBV7-2 to TRBJ1-5; possibly TRBD1 for D (6 bases). This CDR3 is built from 17 residues. CDR1 SGHTA and CDR2 FQGNSA come from the germline V gene. V was shortened by 1 base and J by 0 bases, with 13 bases between the two germline ends. The CDR3 protein is CASSLVSGANSNQPQHF. The DNA of the CDR3 is TGTGCCAGCAGCTTAGTGTCAGGGGCGAATAGCAATCAGCCCCAGCATTTT.

This clonotype was found a few times. V and J are TRBV15 and TRBJ1-5; D gene ambiguous. Germline values: CDR1 LNHNV, CDR2 YYDKDF (reference sequence). Trimming removed 5 bases from V and 0 bases from J, with 14 bases in between. CDR3 length equals 16 residues. The CDR3 DNA sequence: TGTGCCACCAGCGGTACCGACATCGATAGCAATCAGCCCCAGCATTTT. This gives the protein CATSGTDIDSNQPQHF.

The chain is built from TRBV12-3 or TRBV12-4 and TRBJ2-5, with D possibly TRBD2 on 6 matching bases. With 6 bases removed from V and 2 bases from J, the gap between germline ends came to 16 bases. The CDR3 runs 15 residues. The chain's CDR3 is CASSYMGGRQETQYF. Written as DNA, the CDR3 is TGTGCCAGCAGCTACATGGGGGGAAGACAAGAGACCCAGTACTTC.

The gene calls are TRBV4-3 and TRBJ1-1; possible D gene TRBD1, 5 bases. The CDR3 runs to 16 residues. V was clipped by 0 bases and J by 1 base, with 12 bases between them. Germline CDR1 and CDR2: LGHNA and YSLEER. The CDR3 spells CASSQDLRTTNTEAFF. The CDR3 DNA reads as TGCGCCAGCAGCCAAGATCTGAGGACAACGAACACTGAAGCTTTCTTT.

The CDR3 DNA is TGCGCCAGCAGGCGACAGGGAGGCAATGGCTACACCTTC. It specifies CASRRQGGNGYTF. V is TRBV5-1 and J is TRBJ1-2, with 7 bases lining up with TRBD1. V gave up 5 bases and J gave up 6 bases; unmatched junction bases: 7. The CDR3 runs 13 residues. Germline lookup yields CDR1 SGHRS and CDR2 YFSETQ.

There are a few counts of this clonotype. The V call is TRBV9, the J call TRBJ2-2; D call uncertain. The CDR3 length is 18 residues. The V end was cut by 3 bases, the J end by 0 bases, with 18 bases between. CDR1 and CDR2 (germline): SGDLS, YYNGEE. The CDR3 DNA reads TGTGCCAGCAGCGCCTCCCTCAGCTCGATGGCGAACACCGGGGAGCTGTTTTTT. It is translated as CASSASLSSMANTGELFF. The entire variable domain, with the rest obtained from reference TRBV9 and TRBJ2-2, is as follows: DSGVTQTPKHLITATGQRVTLRCSPRSGDLSVYWYQQSLDQGLQFLIQYYNGEERAKGNILERFSAQQFPDLHSELNLSSLELGDSALYFCASSASLSSMANTGELFFGEGSRLTVL.

The rearrangement links TRBV7-9 to TRBJ1-1, with D possibly matching TRBD1 (5 bases). The germline V and J ends were trimmed by 2 bases and 4 bases, with 11 bases remaining between them. This CDR3 has 14 amino acids. Per germline, CDR1 SEHNR and CDR2 FQNEAQ (reference sequence). The CDR3 loop is CASSLMGEGTEAFF. DNA for the CDR3: TGTGCCAGCAGCTTAATGGGGGAGGGCACTGAAGCTTTCTTT.